These 3 T cell receptor beta chains were sequenced from one sample in a study of post-analysis software for immune sequencing data. cDNA libraries of TCR beta carried unique molecular identifiers. TCRdb processed the PCR reads anew with MiXCR; each CDR3 protein has one entry. Among roughly 800,000 distinct CDR3 sequences listed, around 46% were seen once. What these receptors recognize is not known. Whole-study findings and limits: Among roughly five TRBV segments more frequent in patients than controls were TRBV5-6, TRBV5-1 and TRBV20-1.

Sequencing used blood. The receptors stem from a girl under 18 with multiple sclerosis.

There are a few counts of this clonotype. The chain joins TRBV7-9 to TRBJ2-7, with TRBD1 as a possible D gene (7 bases). This CDR3 comprises 16 residues. V was shortened by 1 base and J by 3 bases, with 16 bases between the two germline ends. CDR1 and CDR2 (germline): SEHNR, FQNEAQ (reference sequence). As DNA, the CDR3 is TGTGCCAGCAGCTTAGGCTCAGGGGGGCCAGACTACGAGCAGTACTTC. This codes for CASSLGSGGPDYEQYF.

This clonotype was observed a few times. The rearrangement uses TRBV11-2 and TRBJ2-3; D call uncertain. This CDR3 contains 16 residues. Germline V CDR1 and CDR2: SGHAT, FQNNGV. Trimming stripped 4 bases from V and 2 bases from J, with 16 bases between. The CDR3 is CASSSPKSLHTDTQYF. CDR3 sequence (DNA): TGTGCCAGCAGCTCCCCAAAGTCCCTCCACACAGATACGCAGTATTTT.

The chain combines TRBV29-1 with TRBJ2-4; 11 bases are shared with TRBD1. The J call may be faulty, since TRBJ2-7 better matches the DNA end. There are 13 residues in the CDR3. Per germline, CDR1 SQVTM and CDR2 ANQGSEA. CDR3 in DNA: TGCAGCGTTGGGGGACAGGGGGCCTACGAGCAGTACTTC. Protein: CSVGGQGAYEQYF.